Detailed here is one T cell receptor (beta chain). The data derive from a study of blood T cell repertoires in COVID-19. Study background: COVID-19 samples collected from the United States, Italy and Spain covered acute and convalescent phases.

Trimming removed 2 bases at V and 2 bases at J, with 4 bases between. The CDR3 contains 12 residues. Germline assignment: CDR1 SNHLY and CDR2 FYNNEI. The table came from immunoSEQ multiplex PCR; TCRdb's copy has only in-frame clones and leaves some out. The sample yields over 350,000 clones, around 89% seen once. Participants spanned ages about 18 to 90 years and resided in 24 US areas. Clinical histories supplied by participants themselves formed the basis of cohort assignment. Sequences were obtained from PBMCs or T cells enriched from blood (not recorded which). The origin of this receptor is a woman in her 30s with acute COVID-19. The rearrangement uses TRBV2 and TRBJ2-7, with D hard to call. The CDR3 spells CASSELAYEQYF. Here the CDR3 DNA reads TGTGCCAGCAGTGAATTAGCCTACGAGCAGTACTTC.